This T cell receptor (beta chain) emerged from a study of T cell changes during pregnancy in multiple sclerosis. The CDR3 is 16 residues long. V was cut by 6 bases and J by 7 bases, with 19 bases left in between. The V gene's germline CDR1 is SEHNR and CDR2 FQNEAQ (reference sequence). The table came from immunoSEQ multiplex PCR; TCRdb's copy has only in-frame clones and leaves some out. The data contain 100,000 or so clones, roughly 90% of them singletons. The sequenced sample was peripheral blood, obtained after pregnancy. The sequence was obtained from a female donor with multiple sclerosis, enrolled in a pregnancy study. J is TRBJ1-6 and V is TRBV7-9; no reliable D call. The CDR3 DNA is TGTGCCAGCAGACCCGACACGAGGGCGGACAATTCACCCCTCCACTTT. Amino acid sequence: CASRPDTRADNSPLHF.